This section outlines one TCR beta chain sequence together with its context. This entry belongs to a study of technical replicates of blood from a few donors. The CDR3 contains 18 residues. Clones were sequenced by immunoSEQ multiplex PCR, and TCRdb holds only the in-frame ones, with some missing. The sample has some 87,000 clones, approximately 93% seen once. Sequencing used T cells isolated from PBMCs. V and J are TRBV21-1 and TRBJ1-3. TRBV21-1 is a pseudogene segment. The TCR comes from a human donor in good health. CDR3 loop: CASSKRGGETCSGNTIYF. The CDR3 DNA reads as TGTGCCAGCAGTAAACGAGGCGGGGAAACCTGCTCTGGAAACACCATATATTTT.